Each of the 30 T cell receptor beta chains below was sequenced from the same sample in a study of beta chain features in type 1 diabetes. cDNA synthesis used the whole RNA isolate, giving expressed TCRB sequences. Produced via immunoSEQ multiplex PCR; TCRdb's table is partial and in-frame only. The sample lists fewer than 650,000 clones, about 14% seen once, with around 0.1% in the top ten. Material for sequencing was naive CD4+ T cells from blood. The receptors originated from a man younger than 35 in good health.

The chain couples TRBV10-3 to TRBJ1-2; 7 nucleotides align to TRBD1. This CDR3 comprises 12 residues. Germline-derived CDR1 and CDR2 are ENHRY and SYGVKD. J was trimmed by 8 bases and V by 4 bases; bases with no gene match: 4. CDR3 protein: CAISGEGAGYTF. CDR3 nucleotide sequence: TGTGCCATCAGTGGAGAGGGGGCGGGCTACACCTTC.

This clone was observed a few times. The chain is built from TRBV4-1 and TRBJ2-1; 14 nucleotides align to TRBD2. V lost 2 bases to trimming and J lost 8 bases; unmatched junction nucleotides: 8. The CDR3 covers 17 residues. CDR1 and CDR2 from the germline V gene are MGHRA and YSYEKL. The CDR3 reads CASSQPTSGRARDEQFF. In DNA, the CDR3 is TGCGCCAGCAGCCAACCGACTAGCGGGAGGGCCCGCGATGAGCAGTTCTTC.

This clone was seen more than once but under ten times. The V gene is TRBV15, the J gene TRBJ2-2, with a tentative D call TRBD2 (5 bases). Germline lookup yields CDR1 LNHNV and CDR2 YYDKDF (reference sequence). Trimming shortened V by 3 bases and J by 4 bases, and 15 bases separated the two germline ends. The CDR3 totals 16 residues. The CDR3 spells CATSRSGISGTGELFF. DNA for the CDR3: TGTGCCACCAGCAGGTCCGGGATTTCGGGCACCGGGGAGCTGTTTTTT.

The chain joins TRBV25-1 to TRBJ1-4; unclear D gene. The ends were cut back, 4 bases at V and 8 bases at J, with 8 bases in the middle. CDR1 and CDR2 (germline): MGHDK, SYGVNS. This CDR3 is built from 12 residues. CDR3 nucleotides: TGTGCCAGCAGTGGGGTAGGGGAAAAACTGTTTTTT. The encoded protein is CASSGVGEKLFF. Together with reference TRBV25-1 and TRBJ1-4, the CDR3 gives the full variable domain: EADIYQTPRYLVIGTGKKITLECSQTMGHDKMYWYQQDPGMELHLIHYSYGVNSTEKGDLSSESTVSRIRTEHFPLTLESARPSHTSQYLCASSGVGEKLFFGSGTQLSVL.

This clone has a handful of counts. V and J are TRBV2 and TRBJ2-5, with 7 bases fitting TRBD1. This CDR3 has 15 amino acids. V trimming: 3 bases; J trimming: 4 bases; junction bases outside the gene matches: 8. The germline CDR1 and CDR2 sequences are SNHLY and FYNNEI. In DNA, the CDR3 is TGTGCCAGCAGTGAGGGGCAGGGGGTAGGAGAGACCCAGTACTTC. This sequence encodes CASSEGQGVGETQYF.

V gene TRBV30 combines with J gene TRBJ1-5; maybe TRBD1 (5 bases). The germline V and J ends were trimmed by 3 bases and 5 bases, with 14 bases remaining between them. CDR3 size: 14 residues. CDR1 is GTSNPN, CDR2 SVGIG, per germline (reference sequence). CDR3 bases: TGTGCCTGGAGCCGGGCGGGGGTGTATCAGCCCCAGCATTTT. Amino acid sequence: CAWSRAGVYQPQHF.

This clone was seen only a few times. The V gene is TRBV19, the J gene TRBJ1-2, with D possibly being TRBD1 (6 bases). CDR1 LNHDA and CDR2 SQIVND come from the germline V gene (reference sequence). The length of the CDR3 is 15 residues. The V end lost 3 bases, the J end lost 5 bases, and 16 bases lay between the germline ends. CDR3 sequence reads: CASSITPQGYYGYTF. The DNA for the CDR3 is TGTGCCAGTAGTATTACCCCACAGGGATATTATGGCTACACCTTC.

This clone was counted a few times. Written as DNA, the CDR3 is TGTGCCAGCAGCTTGATAGACAATCAGCCCCAGCATTTT. This gives the protein CASSLIDNQPQHF. The chain carries TRBV7-2 and TRBJ1-5; D gene ambiguous. The CDR3 totals 13 residues. The germline V gene encodes CDR1 SGHTA and CDR2 FQGNSA. Deletions cut 3 bases from V and 3 bases from J, with 6 bases between.

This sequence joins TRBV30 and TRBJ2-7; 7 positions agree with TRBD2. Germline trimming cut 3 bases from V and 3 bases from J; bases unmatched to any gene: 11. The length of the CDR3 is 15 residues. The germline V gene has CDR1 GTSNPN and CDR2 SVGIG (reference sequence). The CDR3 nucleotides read TGTGCCTGGAGCCCGGGGGGAAAAGGGTACTACGAGCAGTACTTC. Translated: CAWSPGGKGYYEQYF.

The CDR3 loop reads CASSPPAGGGNEQFF. In DNA, the CDR3 is TGTGCCAGCTCACCACCGGCGGGAGGCGGCAATGAGCAGTTCTTC. The J gene is TRBJ2-1, the V gene TRBV18; 8 nucleotides agree with TRBD2. Germline CDR1 is KGHSH and CDR2 is LQKENI. The CDR3 has 15 amino acids. V lost 0 bases, J lost 6 bases, and 4 bases stayed unmatched.

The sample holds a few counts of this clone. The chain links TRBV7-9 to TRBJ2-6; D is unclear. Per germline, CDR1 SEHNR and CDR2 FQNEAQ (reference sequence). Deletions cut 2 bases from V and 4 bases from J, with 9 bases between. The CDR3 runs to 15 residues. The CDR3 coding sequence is TGTGCCAGCAGCTTATCGGCCCTGGGGGCCAACGTCCTGACTTTC. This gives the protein CASSLSALGANVLTF.

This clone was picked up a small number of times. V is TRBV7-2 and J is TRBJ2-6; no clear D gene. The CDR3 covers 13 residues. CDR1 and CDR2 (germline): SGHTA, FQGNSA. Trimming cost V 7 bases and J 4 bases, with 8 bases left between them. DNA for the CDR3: TGTGCCAGCACCTTCAGGGGGGCCAACGTCCTGACTTTC. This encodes CASTFRGANVLTF.

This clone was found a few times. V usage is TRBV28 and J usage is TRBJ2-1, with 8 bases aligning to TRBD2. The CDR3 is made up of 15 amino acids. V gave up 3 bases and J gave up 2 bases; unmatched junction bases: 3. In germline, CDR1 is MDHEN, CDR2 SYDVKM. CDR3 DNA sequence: TGTGCCAGCAGTTTGACGGGAGGGGCCTACAATGAGCAGTTCTTC. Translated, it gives CASSLTGGAYNEQFF.

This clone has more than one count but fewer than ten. This CDR3 is CASSLYPGARGTEAFF. The CDR3 bases are TGCGCCAGCAGCTTGTACCCGGGGGCGCGGGGCACTGAAGCTTTCTTT. The chain carries TRBV5-1 and TRBJ1-1; D is perhaps TRBD1 (6 bases). Germline V lookup: CDR1 SGHRS, CDR2 YFSETQ. This CDR3 has 16 amino acids. The ends were cut back, 1 base at V and 4 bases at J, with 17 bases in the middle.

The CDR3 region has the DNA TGTGCCAGCAGATTGACCGGGACAGCTTCCTACAATGAGCAGTTCTTC. Its translation: CASRLTGTASYNEQFF. The chain has TRBV5-4 and TRBJ2-1, with 7 positions matching TRBD1. The junction had 9 bases not matched to a gene; V was cut back by 5 bases and J by 1 base. This CDR3 is built from 16 residues. The germline V gene encodes CDR1 SGHNT and CDR2 YYREEE (reference sequence).

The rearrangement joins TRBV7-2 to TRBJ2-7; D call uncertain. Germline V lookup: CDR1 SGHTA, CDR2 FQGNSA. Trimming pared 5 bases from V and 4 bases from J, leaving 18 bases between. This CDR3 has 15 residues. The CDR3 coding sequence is TGTGCCAGCAGCCAAATTCGGTGGGATAGATACGAGCAGTACTTC. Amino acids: CASSQIRWDRYEQYF.

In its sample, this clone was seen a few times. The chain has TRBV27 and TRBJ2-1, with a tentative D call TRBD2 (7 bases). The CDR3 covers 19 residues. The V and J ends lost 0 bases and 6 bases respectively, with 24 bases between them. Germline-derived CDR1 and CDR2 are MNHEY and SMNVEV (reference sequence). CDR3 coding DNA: TGTGCCAGCAGTTTATCAATCAGGGGTGCAGCGGGATTCGGCAATGAGCAGTTCTTC. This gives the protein CASSLSIRGAAGFGNEQFF.

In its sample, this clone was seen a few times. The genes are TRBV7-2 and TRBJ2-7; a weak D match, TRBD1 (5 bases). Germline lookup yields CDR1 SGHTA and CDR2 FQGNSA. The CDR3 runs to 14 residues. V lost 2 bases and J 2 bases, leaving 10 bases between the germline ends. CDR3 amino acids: CASSLKPGPYEQYF. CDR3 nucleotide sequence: TGTGCCAGCAGCTTAAAGCCAGGGCCCTACGAGCAGTACTTC.

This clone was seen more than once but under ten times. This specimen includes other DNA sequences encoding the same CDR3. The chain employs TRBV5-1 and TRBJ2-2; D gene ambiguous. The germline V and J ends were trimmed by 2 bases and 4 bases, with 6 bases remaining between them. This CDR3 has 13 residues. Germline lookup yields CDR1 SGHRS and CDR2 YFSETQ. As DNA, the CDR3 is TGCGCCAGCAGCTTAGGGATCACCGGGGAGCTGTTTTTT. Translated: CASSLGITGELFF.

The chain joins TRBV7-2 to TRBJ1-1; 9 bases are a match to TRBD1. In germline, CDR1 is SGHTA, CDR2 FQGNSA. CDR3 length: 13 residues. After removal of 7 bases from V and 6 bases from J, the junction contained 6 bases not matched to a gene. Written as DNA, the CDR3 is TGTGCCAGCACGGGACAGGGTCGGGCTGAAGCTTTCTTT. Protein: CASTGQGRAEAFF.

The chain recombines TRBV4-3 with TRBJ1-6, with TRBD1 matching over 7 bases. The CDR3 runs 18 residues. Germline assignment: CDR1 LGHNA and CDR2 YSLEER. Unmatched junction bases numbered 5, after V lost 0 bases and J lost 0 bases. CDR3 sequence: CASSQELDRSSYNSPLHF. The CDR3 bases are TGCGCCAGCAGCCAAGAGTTGGACAGGAGCTCCTATAATTCACCCCTCCACTTT.

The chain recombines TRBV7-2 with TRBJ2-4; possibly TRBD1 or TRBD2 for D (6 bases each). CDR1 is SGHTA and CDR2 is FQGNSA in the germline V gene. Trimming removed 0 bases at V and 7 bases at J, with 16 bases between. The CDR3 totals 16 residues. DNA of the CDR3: TGTGCCAGCAGCTTAGCTGGGGGGCAGGGGAGGAACATTCAGTACTTC. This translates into CASSLAGGQGRNIQYF.

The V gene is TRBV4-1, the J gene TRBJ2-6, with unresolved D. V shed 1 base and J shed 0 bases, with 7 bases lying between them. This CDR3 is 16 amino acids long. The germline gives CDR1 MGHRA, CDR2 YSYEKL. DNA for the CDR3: TGCGCCAGCAGCCAAGTAACCGCCTCTGGGGCCAACGTCCTGACTTTC. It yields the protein CASSQVTASGANVLTF.

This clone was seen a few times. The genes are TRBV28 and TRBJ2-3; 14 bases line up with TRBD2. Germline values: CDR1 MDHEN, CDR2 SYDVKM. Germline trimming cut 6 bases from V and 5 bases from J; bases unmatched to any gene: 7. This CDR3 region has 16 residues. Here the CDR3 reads CASSQGLAGGGDTQYF. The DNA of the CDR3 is TGTGCCAGCAGCCAAGGACTAGCGGGAGGCGGAGATACGCAGTATTTT.

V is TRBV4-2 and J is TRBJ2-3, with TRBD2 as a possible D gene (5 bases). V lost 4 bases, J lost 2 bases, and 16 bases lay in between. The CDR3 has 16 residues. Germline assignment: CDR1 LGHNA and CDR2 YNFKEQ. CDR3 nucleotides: TGTGCCAGCAGCCCTGGAGGTAGAGATTCCACAGATACGCAGTATTTT. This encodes CASSPGGRDSTDTQYF.

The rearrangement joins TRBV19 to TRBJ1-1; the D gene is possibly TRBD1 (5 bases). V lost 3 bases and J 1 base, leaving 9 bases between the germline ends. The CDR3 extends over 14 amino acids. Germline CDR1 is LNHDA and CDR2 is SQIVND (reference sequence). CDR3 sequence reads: CASSIRGANTEAFF. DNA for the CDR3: TGTGCCAGTAGTATTCGAGGGGCGAACACTGAAGCTTTCTTT.

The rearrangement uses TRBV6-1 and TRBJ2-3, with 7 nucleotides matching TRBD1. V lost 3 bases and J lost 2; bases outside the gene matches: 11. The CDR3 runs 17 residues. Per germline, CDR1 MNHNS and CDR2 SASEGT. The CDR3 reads CASSDWKGAGHTDTQYF. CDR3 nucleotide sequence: TGTGCCAGCAGTGATTGGAAGGGGGCCGGACACACAGATACGCAGTATTTT.

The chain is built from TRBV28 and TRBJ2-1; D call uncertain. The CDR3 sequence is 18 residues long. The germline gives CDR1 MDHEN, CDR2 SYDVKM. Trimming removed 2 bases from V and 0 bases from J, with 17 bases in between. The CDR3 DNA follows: TGTGCCAGCAGTTTAAACTACGGTAAGGCTGCCTCCTACAATGAGCAGTTCTTC. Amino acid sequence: CASSLNYGKAASYNEQFF. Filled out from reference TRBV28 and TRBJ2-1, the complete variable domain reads DVKVTQSSRYLVKRTGEKVFLECVQDMDHENMFWYRQDPGLGLRLIYFSYDVKMKEKGDIPEGYSVSREKKERFSLILESASTNQTSMYLCASSLNYGKAASYNEQFFGPGTRLTVL.

The CDR3 nucleotides read TGTGCCAGCAGACCCTGGGGGACAGACTACACCGGGGAGCTGTTTTTT. It specifies CASRPWGTDYTGELFF. This sequence joins TRBV25-1 and TRBJ2-2; 7 bases match TRBD1. Germline assignment: CDR1 MGHDK and CDR2 SYGVNS. This CDR3 is 16 amino acids long. The trim removed 6 bases at V and 3 bases at J, leaving 10 bases unmatched. Drawing the rest from reference TRBV25-1 and TRBJ2-2, the complete variable domain is EADIYQTPRYLVIGTGKKITLECSQTMGHDKMYWYQQDPGMELHLIHYSYGVNSTEKGDLSSESTVSRIRTEHFPLTLESARPSHTSQYLCASRPWGTDYTGELFFGEGSRLTVL.

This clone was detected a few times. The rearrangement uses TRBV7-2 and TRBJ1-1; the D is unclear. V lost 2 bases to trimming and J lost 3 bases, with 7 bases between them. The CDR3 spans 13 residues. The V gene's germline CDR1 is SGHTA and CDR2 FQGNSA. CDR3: CASSLHRDTEAFF. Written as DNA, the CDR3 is TGTGCCAGCAGCTTACACCGGGACACTGAAGCTTTCTTT.